These T cell receptor beta chains were read from a single sample in a study of control samples from healthy donors and cancer patients. The repertoire was sequenced with immunoSEQ multiplex PCR; TCRdb's copy has only in-frame clones and lacks some. The table has about 63,000 clones, roughly 85% seen once. Sequenced input: blood. The receptor source for this set is a man between 40 and 49 years old in good health. Both conserved end residues are part of each CDR3. The D gene is left open where the match is weak. A row's size may be missing; if present it is once, few, many or a size class.

abundance,v_gene,d_gene,j_gene,CDR3nt,CDR3aa
-,TRBV11-3,-,TRBJ2-7,TGTGCCAGCACCCATGGGGGGAGGACAGCACCCTACGAGCAGTACTTC,CASTHGGRTAPYEQYF
once,TRBV12-3/TRBV12-4,-,TRBJ2-7,TGTGCCAGCAGCCTGACTAGCTACGAGCAGTACTTC,CASSLTSYEQYF
-,TRBV5-1,-,TRBJ2-3,TGCGCCAGCAGCTTCCAGAGGGCTCCGAGGGGCACAGATACGCAGTATTTT,CASSFQRAPRGTDTQYF
-,TRBV7-8,-,TRBJ1-2,TGTGCCAGCAGCTTAACAGATTCTAACTATGGCTACACCTTC,CASSLTDSNYGYTF
-,TRBV6-2/TRBV6-3,-,TRBJ2-5,TGTGCCAGCAGTTATTACGGGACCCCTGGGGAGACCCAGTACTTC,CASSYYGTPGETQYF
-,TRBV7-3,-,TRBJ2-1,TGTGCCAGCAGCTTAAATCCCCTCTCCTACAATGAGCAGTTCTTC,CASSLNPLSYNEQFF
-,TRBV6-5,-,TRBJ2-7,TGTGCCAGCAGCCTCGCCGGTCATCAGTACTTC,CASSLAGHQYF
once,TRBV7-9,-,TRBJ1-2,TGTGCCAGCAGCTTAGGGGCAGGGGACGTCTATGGCTACACCTTC,CASSLGAGDVYGYTF
-,TRBV20-1,TRBD2,TRBJ2-1,TGCAGTGCTAGTTCCAAGCGGGGGAGGTCCTACAATGAGCAGTTCTTC,CSASSKRGRSYNEQFF
-,TRBV5-5,-,TRBJ1-2,TGTGCCAGCAGCTTGCAGGGGCGCGGCTATGGCTACACCTTC,CASSLQGRGYGYTF
few,TRBV27,-,TRBJ2-7,TGTGCCAGCAGTTCCCAGCAGGCAAGCTCCTACGAGCAGTACTTC,CASSSQQASSYEQYF
-,TRBV7-2,TRBD2,TRBJ2-7,TGTGCCAGCAGTTTCCTAGCGGGACCCGCCTACGAGCAGTACTTC,CASSFLAGPAYEQYF
-,TRBV15,-,TRBJ1-1,TGTGCCACCAGCAGTGGACTGTTGAACACTGAAGCTTTCTTT,CATSSGLLNTEAFF
-,TRBV10-3,TRBD1,TRBJ1-5,TGTGCCATCAGTGAGCCCGGGACAGGGAGCAATCAGCCCCAGCATTTT,CAISEPGTGSNQPQHF
-,TRBV2,TRBD1,TRBJ1-1,TGTGCCAGCAGGACAGGGGGTGTAATCACTGAAGCTTTCTTT,CASRTGGVITEAFF
few,TRBV5-1,TRBD1,TRBJ1-2,TGCGCCAGCAGCCAGGGACAGAATAACTATGGCTACACCTTC,CASSQGQNNYGYTF
-,TRBV6-5,TRBD1,TRBJ2-1,TGTGCCAGCAGTCAACAGGGGGCATCCTACAATGAGCAGTTCTTC,CASSQQGASYNEQFF
-,TRBV12-5,-,TRBJ2-1,TGTGCTAGTGGTCCCGGACATAGCGGTTCCTACAATGAGCAGTTCTTC,CASGPGHSGSYNEQFF
-,TRBV27,TRBD1,TRBJ1-1,TGTGCCAGCATCTTTTTTGGACAGGGAGGCACTGAAGCTTTCTTT,CASIFFGQGGTEAFF
-,TRBV5-6,-,TRBJ2-2,TGTGCCAGCAGCTTGAGACGACAGGCCACCGGGGAGCTGTTTTTT,CASSLRRQATGELFF
-,TRBV11-2,-,TRBJ1-4,TGTGCCAGCAGCTTGTCGACACCATCTAATGAAAAACTGTTTTTT,CASSLSTPSNEKLFF
-,TRBV3-1/TRBV3-2,TRBD1,TRBJ2-1,TGTGCCAGCAGCCAGCGACAGGGTGGGTCCTACAATGAGCAGTTCTTC,CASSQRQGGSYNEQFF
-,TRBV7-2,TRBD1,TRBJ1-2,TGTGCCAGCAGGCAGACAGGGGTGGATGGCTACACCTTC,CASRQTGVDGYTF
-,TRBV11-2,TRBD2,TRBJ2-3,TGTGCCAGCAGCCCCCCTGGCGGGAGTACAGATACGCAGTATTTT,CASSPPGGSTDTQYF
few,TRBV16,-,TRBJ1-5,TGTGCCAGCAGCCAACCGGGGGGCCAGCCCCAGCATTTT,CASSQPGGQPQHF
-,TRBV5-4,-,TRBJ2-7,TGTGCCAGCAGCCCGCGGACGTCAAGCTACGAGCAGTACTTC,CASSPRTSSYEQYF
-,TRBV29-1,-,TRBJ2-2,TGCAGCGTTGAAGGGGGTTTCGACACCGGGGAGCTGTTTTTT,CSVEGGFDTGELFF
-,TRBV24-1,-,TRBJ1-5,TGTGCCACCAGTGGGGGGTACAATCAGCCCCAGCATTTT,CATSGGYNQPQHF
few,TRBV5-8,-,TRBJ2-7,TGTGCCAGCAGCTTCCGGGACCACTCCTACGAGCAGTACTTC,CASSFRDHSYEQYF
-,TRBV7-9,-,TRBJ1-1,TGTGCCAGCACACTACAGAGGGTGGGGAACACTGAAGCTTTCTTT,CASTLQRVGNTEAFF
-,TRBV3-1/TRBV3-2,-,TRBJ2-5,TGTGCCAGCAGCCAAAGTGTATCAGCAGAGACCCAGTACTTC,CASSQSVSAETQYF
few,TRBV4-1,TRBD1,TRBJ2-5,TGCGCCAGCAGCCCTCAGGGGGCAGAGACCCAGTACTTC,CASSPQGAETQYF
-,TRBV28,-,TRBJ2-7,TGTGCCAGCAGGGCTCAGGGGATCAGCCACGAGCAGTACTTC,CASRAQGISHEQYF
-,TRBV4-3,-,TRBJ1-6,TGCGCCAGCAGCCTTAGGGCAGACCAATCTGCACCCCTCCACTTT,CASSLRADQSAPLHF
-,TRBV5-1,-,TRBJ2-1,TGCGCCAGCAGCTTAGAAAGCGGCAGGGGACACGATGAGCAGTTCTTC,CASSLESGRGHDEQFF
-,TRBV14,-,TRBJ2-7,TGTGCCAGCAAATTGGGCCGGGATTCCTACGAGCAGTACTTC,CASKLGRDSYEQYF
-,TRBV7-9,-,TRBJ2-5,TGTGCCAGCAGCCTTGGAGGTACCCAAGAGACCCAGTACTTC,CASSLGGTQETQYF
-,TRBV18,TRBD1,TRBJ2-7,TGTGCCAGCTCACCACCCTCAGGGGGCCCTAACCGCGAGCAGTACTTC,CASSPPSGGPNREQYF